This T cell receptor (beta chain) was sequenced during a study of blood T cell repertoires in COVID-19. Study-level information: From the United States, Italy and Spain came samples of acute and convalescent COVID-19. The analysed material was cDNA or gDNA that came from T cells, B-cell-depleted T cells, or PBMCs.

This CDR3 spans 13 amino acids. Losses at the gene ends were 5 bases for V and 5 bases for J; bases not matched to a gene: 4. Enrolled through a virtual design, the participants were between about 18 and 89 years of age and came from 24 US areas. Participant-given clinical history determined each cohort assignment. The protocol was immunoSEQ multiplex PCR, while the TCRdb copy is restricted to in-frame clones and leaves out a portion. In the table there are 200,000 to 250,000 clones, around 85% of which are singletons. The receptor's source is a woman aged 40 to 50 with acute COVID-19. Input material: PBMCs or T cells enriched from blood (not recorded which). The chain combines TRBV12-3 or TRBV12-4 with TRBJ2-7, with 9 bases matching TRBD2. The CDR3 DNA follows: TGTGCCAGCAGTCCCGGGACTAGCCACGAGCAGTACTTC. It specifies CASSPGTSHEQYF.